This T cell receptor (beta chain) comes out of a study of shared clonotypes between healthy human individuals. Sequenced by immunoSEQ multiplex PCR; TCRdb stores in-frame clones only, minus some. Of about 1.5 million clones detected, under 99% appear once; the ten largest clones hold roughly 0.4%. The CDR3 consists of 16 residues. The V segment lost 3 bases and the J segment 1 base; nucleotides outside the gene matches: 6. The germline V gene has CDR1 KGHSH and CDR2 LQKENI. The healthy adult donors were HIV-negative and reported no recent acute infections or vaccinations. The specimen was naive CD4+ T cells sorted from blood. Specified subset: CD45RA+ positively selected. The sequence came from a man between 25 and 39 years old in good health. V and J are TRBV18 and TRBJ1-3; 7 nucleotides agree with TRBD1. The CDR3 DNA reads as TGTGCCAGCTCACCCCGGGACAGAATTTCTGGAAACACCATATATTTT. Protein sequence: CASSPRDRISGNTIYF.